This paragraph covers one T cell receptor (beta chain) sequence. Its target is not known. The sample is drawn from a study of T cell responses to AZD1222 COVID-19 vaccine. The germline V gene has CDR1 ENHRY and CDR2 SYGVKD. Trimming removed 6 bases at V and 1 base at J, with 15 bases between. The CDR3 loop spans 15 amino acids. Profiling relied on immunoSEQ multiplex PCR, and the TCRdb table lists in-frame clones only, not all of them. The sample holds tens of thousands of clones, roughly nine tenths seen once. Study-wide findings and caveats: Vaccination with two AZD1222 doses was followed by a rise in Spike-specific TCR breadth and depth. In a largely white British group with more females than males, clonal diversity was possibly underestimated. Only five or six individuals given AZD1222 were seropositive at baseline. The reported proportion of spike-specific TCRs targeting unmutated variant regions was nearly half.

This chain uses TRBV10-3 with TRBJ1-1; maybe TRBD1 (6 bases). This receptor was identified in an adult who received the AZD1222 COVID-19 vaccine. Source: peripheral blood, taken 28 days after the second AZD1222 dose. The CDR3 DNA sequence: TGTGCCATCAGACCGAACAGGGTGGCGAACACTGAAGCTTTCTTT. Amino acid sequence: CAIRPNRVANTEAFF.